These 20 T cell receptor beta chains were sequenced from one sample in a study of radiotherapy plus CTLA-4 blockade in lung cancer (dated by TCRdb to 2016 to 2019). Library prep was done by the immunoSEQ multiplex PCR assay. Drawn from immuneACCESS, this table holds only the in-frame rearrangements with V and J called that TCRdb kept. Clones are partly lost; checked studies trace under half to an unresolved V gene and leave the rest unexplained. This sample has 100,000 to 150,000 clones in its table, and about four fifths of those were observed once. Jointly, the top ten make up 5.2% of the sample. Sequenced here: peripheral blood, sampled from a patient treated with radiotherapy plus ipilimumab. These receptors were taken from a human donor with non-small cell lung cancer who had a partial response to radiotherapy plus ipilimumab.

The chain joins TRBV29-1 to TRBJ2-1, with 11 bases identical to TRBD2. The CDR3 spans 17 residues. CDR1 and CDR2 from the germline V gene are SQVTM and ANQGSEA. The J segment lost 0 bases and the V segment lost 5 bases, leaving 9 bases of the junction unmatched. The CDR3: CSVLPGSGRASYNEQFF. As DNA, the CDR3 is TGCAGCGTTCTTCCCGGTAGCGGGAGGGCCTCCTACAATGAGCAGTTCTTC.

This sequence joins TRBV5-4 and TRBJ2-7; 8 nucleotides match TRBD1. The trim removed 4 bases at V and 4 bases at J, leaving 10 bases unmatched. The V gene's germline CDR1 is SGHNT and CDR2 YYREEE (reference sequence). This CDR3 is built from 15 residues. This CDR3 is CASSRLGQGRYEQYF. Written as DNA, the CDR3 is TGTGCCAGCAGCCGACTAGGACAGGGACGTTACGAGCAGTACTTC.

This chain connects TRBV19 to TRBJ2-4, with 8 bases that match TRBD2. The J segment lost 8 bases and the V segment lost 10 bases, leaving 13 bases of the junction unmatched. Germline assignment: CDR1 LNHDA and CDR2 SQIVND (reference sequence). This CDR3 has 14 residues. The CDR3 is CATLSGTGNDIQYF. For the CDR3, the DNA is TGTGCCACCCTTAGCGGGACTGGGAACGACATTCAGTACTTC.

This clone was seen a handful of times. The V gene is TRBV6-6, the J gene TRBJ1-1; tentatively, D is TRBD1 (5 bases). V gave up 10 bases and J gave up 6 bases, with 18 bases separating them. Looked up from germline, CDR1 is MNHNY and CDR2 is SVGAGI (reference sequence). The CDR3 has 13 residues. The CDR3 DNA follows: TGTGCCACGTCGGCGGGGGGTGCGTCTGAAGCTTTCTTT. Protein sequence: CATSAGGASEAFF.

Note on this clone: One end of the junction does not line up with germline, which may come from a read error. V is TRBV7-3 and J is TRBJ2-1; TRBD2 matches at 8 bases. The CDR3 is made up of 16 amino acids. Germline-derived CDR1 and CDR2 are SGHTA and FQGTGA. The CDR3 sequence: CASSSGGTRRLPRLIF. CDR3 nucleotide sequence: TGTGCCAGCAGCTCCGGCGGGACTAGAAGGCTCCCTAGGCTCATCTTC.

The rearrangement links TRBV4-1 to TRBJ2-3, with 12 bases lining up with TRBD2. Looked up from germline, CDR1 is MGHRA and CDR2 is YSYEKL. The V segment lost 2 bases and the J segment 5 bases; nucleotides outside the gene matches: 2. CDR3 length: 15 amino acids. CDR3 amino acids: CASSQRLAGEDTQYF. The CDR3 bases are TGCGCCAGCAGCCAACGACTAGCGGGAGAAGATACGCAGTATTTT.

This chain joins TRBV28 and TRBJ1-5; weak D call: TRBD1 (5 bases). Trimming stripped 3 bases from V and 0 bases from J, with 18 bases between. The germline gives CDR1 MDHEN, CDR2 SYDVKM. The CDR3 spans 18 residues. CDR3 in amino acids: CASSLGRAFGYSNQPQHF. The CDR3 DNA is TGTGCCAGCAGTTTGGGCAGGGCTTTCGGTTATAGCAATCAGCCCCAGCATTTT.

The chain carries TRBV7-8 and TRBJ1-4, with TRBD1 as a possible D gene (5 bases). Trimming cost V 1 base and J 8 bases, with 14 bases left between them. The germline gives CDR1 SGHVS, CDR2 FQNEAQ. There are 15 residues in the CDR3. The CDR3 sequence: CASSLGGRAKEKLFF. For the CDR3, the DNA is TGTGCCAGCAGCTTAGGTGGCAGGGCGAAAGAAAAACTGTTTTTT.

The CDR3 DNA is TGTGCCAGTAGGGGGCAGGGGGGCACCGGGGAGCTGTTTTTT. Protein sequence: CASRGQGGTGELFF. V is TRBV28 and J is TRBJ2-2; possible D gene TRBD1, 7 bases. CDR1 is MDHEN and CDR2 is SYDVKM in the germline V gene. There are 14 residues in the CDR3. Trimming left V 9 bases short and J 4 bases short, with 15 bases between.

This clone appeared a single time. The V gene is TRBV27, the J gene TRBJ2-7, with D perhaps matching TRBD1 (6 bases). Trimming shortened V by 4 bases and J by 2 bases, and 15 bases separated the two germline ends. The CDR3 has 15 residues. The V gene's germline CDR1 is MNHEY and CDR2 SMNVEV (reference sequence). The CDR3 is CASSSSDSGPYEQYF. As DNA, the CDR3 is TGTGCCAGCAGTTCCTCGGACAGCGGACCCTACGAGCAGTACTTC.

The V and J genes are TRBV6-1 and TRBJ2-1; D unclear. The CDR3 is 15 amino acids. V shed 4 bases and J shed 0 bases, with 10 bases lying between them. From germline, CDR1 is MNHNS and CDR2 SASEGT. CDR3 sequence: CASSVISSSYNEQFF. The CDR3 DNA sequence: TGTGCCAGCAGTGTCATCTCCAGCTCCTACAATGAGCAGTTCTTC.

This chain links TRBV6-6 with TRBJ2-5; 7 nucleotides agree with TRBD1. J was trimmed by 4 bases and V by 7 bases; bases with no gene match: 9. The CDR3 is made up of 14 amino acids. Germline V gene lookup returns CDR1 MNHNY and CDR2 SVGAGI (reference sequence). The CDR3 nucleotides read TGTGCCAGCAAGAAGGGGGCGTTGATAGAGACCCAGTACTTC. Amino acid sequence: CASKKGALIETQYF.

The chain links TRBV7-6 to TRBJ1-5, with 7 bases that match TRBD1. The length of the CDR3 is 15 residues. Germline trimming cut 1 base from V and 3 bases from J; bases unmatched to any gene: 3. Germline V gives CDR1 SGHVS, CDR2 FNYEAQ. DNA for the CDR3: TGTGCCAGCAGCTTAGTAGGGGGCAACAATCAGCCCCAGCATTTT. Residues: CASSLVGGNNQPQHF. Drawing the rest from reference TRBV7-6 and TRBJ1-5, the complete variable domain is GAGVSQSPRYKVTKRGQDVALRCDPISGHVSLYWYRQALGQGPEFLTYFNYEAQQDKSGLPNDRFSAERPEGSISTLTIQRTEQRDSAMYRCASSLVGGNNQPQHFGDGTRLSIL.

This chain's CDR3 is CASRLLAAQETQYF. The CDR3 DNA reads as TGTGCCAGCAGATTACTAGCGGCTCAAGAGACCCAGTACTTC. This chain joins TRBV6-6 and TRBJ2-5; TRBD2 matches 8 bases. J gave up 2 bases and V 6 bases, and 5 bases lay outside the gene matches. Germline CDR1 reads MNHNY; CDR2 reads SVGAGI (reference sequence). The CDR3 is 14 residues long.

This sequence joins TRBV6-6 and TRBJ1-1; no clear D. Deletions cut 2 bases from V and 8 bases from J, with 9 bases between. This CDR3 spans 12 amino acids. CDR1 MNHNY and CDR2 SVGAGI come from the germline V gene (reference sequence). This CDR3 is CASSYPGGEAFF. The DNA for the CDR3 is TGTGCCAGCAGTTACCCGGGCGGGGAAGCTTTCTTT.

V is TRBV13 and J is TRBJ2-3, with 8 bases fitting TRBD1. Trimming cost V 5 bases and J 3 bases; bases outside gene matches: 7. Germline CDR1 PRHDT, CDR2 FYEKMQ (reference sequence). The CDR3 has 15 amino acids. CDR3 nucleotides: TGTGCCAGCAGCCGCGACAGGGGAAAGACAGATACGCAGTATTTT. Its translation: CASSRDRGKTDTQYF.

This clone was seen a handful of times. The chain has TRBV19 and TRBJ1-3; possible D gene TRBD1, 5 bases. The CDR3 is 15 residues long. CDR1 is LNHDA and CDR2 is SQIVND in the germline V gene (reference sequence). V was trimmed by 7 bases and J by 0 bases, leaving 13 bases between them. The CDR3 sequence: CASIAREASGNTIYF. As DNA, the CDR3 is TGTGCCAGTATTGCCAGGGAAGCCTCTGGAAACACCATATATTTT.

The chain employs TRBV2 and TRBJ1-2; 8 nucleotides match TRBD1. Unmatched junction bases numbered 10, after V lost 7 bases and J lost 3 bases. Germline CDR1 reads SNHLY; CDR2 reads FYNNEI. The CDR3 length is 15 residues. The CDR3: CASKPDRGRDYGYTF. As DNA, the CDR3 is TGTGCCAGCAAACCTGACAGGGGACGCGACTATGGCTACACCTTC. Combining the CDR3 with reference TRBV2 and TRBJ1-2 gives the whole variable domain EPEVTQTPSHQVTQMGQEVILRCVPISNHLYFYWYRQILGQKVEFLVSFYNNEISEKSEIFDDQFSVERPDGSNFTLKIRSTKLEDSAMYFCASKPDRGRDYGYTFGSGTRLTVV.

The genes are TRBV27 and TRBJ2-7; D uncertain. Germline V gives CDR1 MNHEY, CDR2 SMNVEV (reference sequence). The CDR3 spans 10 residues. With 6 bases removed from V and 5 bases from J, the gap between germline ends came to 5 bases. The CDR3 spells CASSRDEQYF. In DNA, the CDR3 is TGTGCCAGCAGCCGGGACGAGCAGTACTTC.

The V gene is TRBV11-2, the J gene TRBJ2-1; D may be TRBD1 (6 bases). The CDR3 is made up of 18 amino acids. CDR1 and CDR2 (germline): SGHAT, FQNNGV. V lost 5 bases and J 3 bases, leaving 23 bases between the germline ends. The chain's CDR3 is CASSLLGHGQPLYNEQFF. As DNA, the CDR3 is TGTGCCAGCAGCCTATTGGGACACGGACAACCGCTCTACAATGAGCAGTTCTTC.